This T cell receptor (beta chain) appears in the sequencing data of a study of cytomegalovirus exposure and HLA in healthy donors. Overall study results and limits: Later genetic work tied a missense DCLRE1C variant to beta-chain V and J trimming.

Concerning this clone: Its antigen is unknown.

Primers included in the PCR were 60 Vbeta and 13 Jbeta primers. Clones were sequenced by immunoSEQ multiplex PCR, and TCRdb holds only the in-frame ones, with some missing. The data contain roughly 100,000 clones, 60% to 80% of them singletons. Trimming removed 5 bases from V and 0 bases from J, with 17 bases in between. Germline CDR1 is MDHEN and CDR2 is SYDVKM. The CDR3 extends over 17 amino acids. This receptor was obtained from a boy aged 5-17 years in good health and CMV-seronegative. The sample was PBMCs. The chain links TRBV28 to TRBJ2-1; perhaps TRBD2 as D (5 bases). DNA of the CDR3: TGTGCCAGCAGTCCCCCGGGTGTCGGGATCTCCTACAATGAGCAGTTCTTC. Protein: CASSPPGVGISYNEQFF.